The clone carrying this TCR beta chain was found many times. The CDR3 has 14 amino acids. Germline assignment: CDR1 LNHDA and CDR2 SQIVND (reference sequence). Trimming cost V 7 bases and J 1 base, with 13 bases left between them. This sample was included in a study of T cells in Graves' hyperthyroidism and ophthalmopathy. RNA transcripts were the template for amplifying TCR beta CDR3 regions. Researchers ran a first-round RT-PCR on the TCR CDR3 using the HTBI primer set. Each CDR3 protein is one row after TCRdb ran MiXCR on the multiplex PCR reads. The sample carries some 180,000 distinct CDR3 sequences, over 15% recorded once.

The receptor was derived from a woman aged 50 to 60 with Graves' hyperthyroidism. This chain links TRBV19 with TRBJ1-1; D call uncertain. The sample consisted of blood. The CDR3 sequence: CASTQFAANTEAFF. DNA for the CDR3: TGTGCCAGTACCCAGTTCGCGGCGAACACTGAAGCTTTCTTT. The full variable domain, rest sourced from reference TRBV19 and TRBJ1-1, is DGGITQSPKYLFRKEGQNVTLSCEQNLNHDAMYWYRQDPGQGLRLIYYSQIVNDFQKGDIAEGYSVSREKKESFPLTVTSAQKNPTAFYLCASTQFAANTEAFFGQGTRLTVV.